What follows describes a single T cell receptor (beta chain). The antigen is undetermined. Specified treatment: roughly 10-day PBMC culture with coronavirus spike peptide pools or control peptides (ViraFEST assay). Per the germline V gene, CDR1 is MNHNS and CDR2 is SASEGT. The CDR3 covers 14 residues. The V gene lost 8 bases and the J gene lost 4 bases, with 12 bases spanning the gap. These data originate in a study of vaccination and CD4 T cells after COVID-19. Study-level background: Participants received two doses of either BNT162b2 or mRNA-1273 vaccine.

Cultured CD4+ T-cell DNA underwent Oncomine TCR Beta short-read sequencing. TCRdb redid the calling of the PCR reads with MiXCR, one entry per CDR3 protein. The repertoire holds under 4,500 distinct CDR3 sequences, with about 40% as singletons. Sequencing input: CD4+ T cells from blood, cultured in vitro. The chain is built from TRBV6-1 and TRBJ2-6, with D perhaps matching TRBD2 (7 bases). This TCR derives from a human donor who had recovered from COVID-19. The CDR3 reads CASRGAKGANVLTF. CDR3 in DNA: TGTGCCAGCCGGGGGGCGAAGGGGGCCAACGTCCTGACTTTC.